This T cell receptor beta chain was sequenced in a study of T cells after yellow fever vaccination. The wider study: Fractions containing few cells were prepared with SMART-Seq v4 Ultra Low Input.

5'RACE template switching produced TCR cDNA carrying a universal primer site and UMIs. TCRdb ran MiXCR on the 5' RACE reads and lists one entry per CDR3 protein. The sample consists of about 500,000 distinct CDR3 sequences, roughly a sixth of them appearing once. A few counts support this clonotype. This clonotype originated in a man between 18 and 35 years old who received the YFV17D yellow fever vaccine. Material: PBMCs, obtained 4 to 5 days after the first yellow fever vaccination.

The CDR3 sequence is CASSPPRTGPTDTQYF. CDR3 sequence (DNA): TGCGCCAGCAGCCCGCCCCGGACGGGCCCCACAGATACGCAGTATTTT. The chain is built from TRBV5-1 and TRBJ2-3, with D unresolved. CDR1 is SGHRS, CDR2 YFSETQ, per germline. The ends were cut back, 4 bases at V and 2 bases at J, with 17 bases in the middle. The CDR3 covers 16 residues.